These 20 T cell receptor beta chains share one sample of origin, sequenced in a study of cytomegalovirus exposure and HLA in healthy donors. 60 Vbeta and 13 Jbeta primers were used in PCR. Libraries were prepared by immunoSEQ multiplex PCR; TCRdb keeps only in-frame clonotypes and omits some of them. The repertoire has 130,000 or so clones, about three quarters of them found once; the top ten carry approximately 4%. The sample was PBMCs. These receptors all stem from a man aged 50 or older in good health and CMV-seropositive.

The chain is built from TRBV7-8 and TRBJ2-3; 7 bases fit TRBD2. V shed 5 bases, J shed 0 bases, and the junction held 17 bases outside the gene matches. The CDR3 consists of 19 residues. Germline assignment: CDR1 SGHVS and CDR2 FQNEAQ. CDR3 residues: CASSLKPAGAGISTDTQYF. CDR3 coding DNA: TGTGCCAGCAGCCTAAAACCTGCGGGAGCGGGGATTAGCACAGATACGCAGTATTTT.

This CDR3 is CASSPLLEGRNYGYTF. In DNA form, the CDR3 reads TGTGCCAGCTCACCCCTCCTGGAGGGGAGAAACTATGGCTACACCTTC. The rearrangement uses TRBV18 and TRBJ1-2, with D possibly being TRBD1 (5 bases). Trimming cost V 3 bases and J 2 bases, with 16 bases left between them. CDR3 length: 16 amino acids. CDR1 is KGHSH and CDR2 is LQKENI in the germline V gene.

In this sample, this clone turned up a few times. J is TRBJ2-3 and V is TRBV4-2; 15 bases agree with TRBD2. The ends lost 3 bases at V and 2 bases at J; junction bases unmatched: 12. Germline V gene sequence: CDR1 LGHNA, CDR2 YNFKEQ. This CDR3 is 20 amino acids long. The CDR3 region is CASSQHLGTSGGSYTDTQYF. CDR3 DNA sequence: TGTGCCAGCAGCCAGCACCTCGGGACTAGCGGGGGGAGTTACACAGATACGCAGTATTTT.

This chain links TRBV15 with TRBJ1-5; no reliable D call. The germline gives CDR1 LNHNV, CDR2 YYDKDF (reference sequence). The CDR3 totals 15 residues. V was cut by 0 bases and J by 4 bases, with 10 bases left in between. The CDR3 sequence is CATSRELAANQPQHF. CDR3 bases: TGTGCCACCAGCAGAGAGTTGGCGGCAAATCAGCCCCAGCATTTT.

This clone was seen a single time. The chain combines TRBV4-2 with TRBJ2-1; 10 bases fit TRBD2. Unmatched junction bases numbered 3, after V lost 4 bases and J lost 3 bases. The CDR3 covers 15 residues. CDR1 and CDR2 (germline): LGHNA, YNFKEQ. The CDR3 reads CASSLLAGDYNEQFF. The CDR3 DNA reads TGTGCCAGCAGCCTCCTAGCGGGGGACTACAATGAGCAGTTCTTC.

J is TRBJ1-1 and V is TRBV19; 10 bases map to TRBD1. This CDR3 spans 16 amino acids. Trimming took 6 bases from V and 5 from J; bases not matched to a gene: 12. Germline V gives CDR1 LNHDA, CDR2 SQIVND (reference sequence). The DNA for the CDR3 is TGTGCCAGTAGATGGGGACAGGGGAGGTTGGCAACTGAAGCTTTCTTT. Translating gives CASRWGQGRLATEAFF.

This chain links TRBV29-1 with TRBJ2-1, with D perhaps matching TRBD1 (6 bases). V lost 7 bases and J lost 7, with 17 bases in between. The CDR3 spans 13 residues. Germline-derived CDR1 and CDR2 are SQVTM and ANQGSEA. CDR3: CSARGGEVNEQFF. The CDR3 region has the DNA TGCAGCGCCCGAGGGGGAGAGGTAAATGAGCAGTTCTTC.

The CDR3 coding sequence is TGTGCCAGCAGTTACATACAGGGGGGTACGCAGTTCTTC. Residues: CASSYIQGGTQFF. J is TRBJ2-1 and V is TRBV6-6; TRBD1 matches at 8 bases. The ends lost 2 bases at V and 12 bases at J; junction bases unmatched: 6. CDR1 is MNHNY, CDR2 SVGAGI, per germline (reference sequence). This CDR3 region has 13 residues.

The chain couples TRBV29-1 to TRBJ1-3; TRBD1 might be the D (5 bases). The CDR3 runs 13 residues. Germline assignment: CDR1 SQVTM and CDR2 ANQGSEA. CDR3 sequence: CSYRGNSGNTIYF. CDR3 DNA sequence: TGCAGTTACCGGGGGAACTCTGGAAACACCATATATTTT. The variable domain in full, completed from reference TRBV29-1 and TRBJ1-3, reads SAVISQKPSRDICQRGTSLTIQCQVDSQVTMMFWYRQQPGQSLTLIATANQGSEATYESGFVIDKFPISRPNLTFSTLTVSNMSPEDSSIYLCSYRGNSGNTIYFGEGSWLTVV.

This clone was counted only a few times. The rearrangement links TRBV6-1 to TRBJ1-4, with D possibly being TRBD1 (6 bases). The CDR3 has 16 amino acids. Germline CDR1 is MNHNS and CDR2 is SASEGT. The ends were cut back, 4 bases at V and 1 base at J, with 13 bases in the middle. The CDR3 DNA reads as TGTGCCAGCAGTGCGAAGGACAGTATAACTAATGAAAAACTGTTTTTT. This codes for CASSAKDSITNEKLFF.

The genes are TRBV2 and TRBJ1-3; 8 positions agree with TRBD1. Germline V lookup: CDR1 SNHLY, CDR2 FYNNEI. Unmatched junction bases numbered 6, after V lost 5 bases and J lost 3 bases. The CDR3 runs 15 residues. CDR3 DNA sequence: TGTGCCAGCAGTCCTCCTGACAGGGGTGGAAACACCATATATTTT. It specifies CASSPPDRGGNTIYF.

This clone has only one observation. The genes are TRBV15 and TRBJ2-7; 7 bases fit TRBD1. V shed 4 bases, J shed 3 bases, and the junction held 6 bases outside the gene matches. Germline lookup yields CDR1 LNHNV and CDR2 YYDKDF (reference sequence). CDR3 size: 14 residues. CDR3 loop: CATSKGQSSYEQYF. The CDR3 DNA is TGTGCCACCAGCAAGGGACAGTCCAGCTACGAGCAGTACTTC.

This chain joins TRBV6-6 and TRBJ2-5; weak D call: TRBD1 (5 bases). This CDR3 contains 15 residues. The V end lost 6 bases, the J end lost 5 bases, and 19 bases lay between the germline ends. The V gene's germline CDR1 is MNHNY and CDR2 SVGAGI (reference sequence). The CDR3 DNA reads TGTGCCAGCAGATCCTATGTGCCAGGGTCGGAGACCCAGTACTTC. Its translation: CASRSYVPGSETQYF.

This clone has more than one count but fewer than ten. V usage is TRBV5-6 and J usage is TRBJ1-2, with 9 bases identical to TRBD1. The CDR3 is 15 amino acids. V lost 4 bases and J lost 5; bases outside the gene matches: 9. Germline-derived CDR1 and CDR2 are SGHDT and YYEEEE. CDR3 sequence reads: CASSRPGQGFYGYTF. The DNA of the CDR3 is TGTGCCAGCAGCCGGCCGGGACAGGGTTTTTATGGCTACACCTTC.

The chain is built from TRBV5-1 and TRBJ2-5; 9 positions agree with TRBD2. Germline V lookup: CDR1 SGHRS, CDR2 YFSETQ. J lost 5 bases, V lost 9 bases, and 5 bases had no gene match. The CDR3 loop spans 12 amino acids. The CDR3 spells CATSGTSETQYF. CDR3 DNA: TGCGCCACGTCCGGGACTAGCGAGACCCAGTACTTC.

The rearrangement joins TRBV7-9 to TRBJ2-4; TRBD1 might be the D (6 bases). CDR1 is SEHNR and CDR2 is FQNEAQ in the germline V gene (reference sequence). This CDR3 contains 14 residues. V was cut by 4 bases and J by 6 bases, with 13 bases left in between. The CDR3 sequence: CASSSDSRGNIQYF. CDR3 nucleotide sequence: TGTGCCAGCAGCTCGGACAGTCGGGGAAACATTCAGTACTTC.

This chain links TRBV19 with TRBJ2-7, with TRBD2 identical over 12 bases. V was clipped by 4 bases and J by 2 bases; unmatched bases: 6. Germline V gives CDR1 LNHDA, CDR2 SQIVND (reference sequence). This CDR3 has 16 amino acids. The CDR3 DNA is TGTGCCAGTAGTACGACTAGCGGGAGTAGTCCCTACGAGCAGTACTTC. Amino acid sequence: CASSTTSGSSPYEQYF.

There are a few counts of this clone. This chain connects TRBV7-6 to TRBJ2-3; 9 bases match TRBD1. CDR3 length equals 16 residues. Looked up from germline, CDR1 is SGHVS and CDR2 is FNYEAQ. Unmatched junction bases numbered 8, after V lost 7 bases and J lost 0 bases. CDR3 sequence: CASTFKGTGSTDTQYF. The DNA of the CDR3 is TGTGCCAGCACTTTTAAAGGGACAGGGAGCACAGATACGCAGTATTTT.

The chain couples TRBV4-1 to TRBJ1-4; weak D call: TRBD1 (6 bases). The CDR3 spans 15 residues. V was pared by 1 base and J by 7 bases, with 13 bases between. Per germline, CDR1 MGHRA and CDR2 YSYEKL. As DNA, the CDR3 is TGCGCCAGCAGCCAAGGAGGGGGGGTCGGTGAAAAACTGTTTTTT. It specifies CASSQGGGVGEKLFF.

The genes are TRBV28 and TRBJ1-1; D call uncertain. Trimming took off 5 bases at V and 1 base at J, with 8 bases between the two ends. CDR1 MDHEN and CDR2 SYDVKM come from the germline V gene. The CDR3 totals 13 residues. CDR3 DNA sequence: TGTGCCAGCAGTCCGTTACAGAACACTGAAGCTTTCTTT. It specifies CASSPLQNTEAFF.